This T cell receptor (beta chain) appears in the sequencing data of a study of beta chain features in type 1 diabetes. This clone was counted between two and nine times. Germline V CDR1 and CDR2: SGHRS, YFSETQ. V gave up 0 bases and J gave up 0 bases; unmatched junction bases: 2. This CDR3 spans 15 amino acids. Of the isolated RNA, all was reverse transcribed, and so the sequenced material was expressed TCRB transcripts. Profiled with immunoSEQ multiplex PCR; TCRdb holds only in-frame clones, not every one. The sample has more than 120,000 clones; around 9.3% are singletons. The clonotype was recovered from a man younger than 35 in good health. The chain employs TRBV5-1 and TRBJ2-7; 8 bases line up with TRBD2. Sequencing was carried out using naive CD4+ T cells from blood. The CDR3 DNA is TGCGCCAGCAGCTTGGTCAGCGGGAGCTCCTACGAGCAGTACTTC. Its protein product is CASSLVSGSSYEQYF.